The TCR beta chain described here comes from a study of T-cell reconstitution after alpha-beta-depleted transplantation in children. Germline assignment: CDR1 DFQATT and CDR2 SNEGSKA (reference sequence). Trimming took off 6 bases at V and 1 base at J, with 10 bases between the two ends. This CDR3 is built from 14 residues. TCRbeta library construction was performed incorporating unique molecular identifiers. TCRdb processed the PCR reads anew with MiXCR; each CDR3 protein has one entry. Among approximately 500,000 distinct CDR3 sequences listed, roughly a quarter were seen once. About this clonotype: Its antigen is not identified.

Study outcomes and limitations: Where alpha-beta T cells came from about two months after transplant was reportedly several hundred expanded graft clones. One year after transplant, T-cell counts and diversity came mostly from newly produced T cells. Surviving recipient cells, namely T cells and thymic progenitors, were the source of high day-60 TCRbeta diversity in some patients.

Sequences were derived from PBMCs, sampled before TCRalphabeta/CD19-depleted stem cell transplant. V and J are TRBV20-1 and TRBJ1-6; no clear D gene. The TCR originated in a boy under two years old with Wiskott-Aldrich syndrome, due to receive a stem cell transplant. The CDR3 is CSAVAGSYNSPLHF. As DNA, the CDR3 is TGCAGTGCCGTAGCCGGGTCCTATAATTCACCCCTCCACTTT.